This TCR beta chain was identified in a study of early T cells in non-severe SARS-CoV-2 infection. Overall study results and limits: A preference for anti-spike CD8 responses marked VDJdb matching, which missed private and CD4 specificities.

Germline-derived CDR1 and CDR2 are SGHNT and YENEEA. The CDR3 is 16 amino acids. Germline trimming cut 5 bases from V and 2 bases from J; bases unmatched to any gene: 8. Concerning this clonotype itself: Its antigen is unidentified.

Individual cDNA molecules were tagged with unique molecular identifiers, the study reported. TCRdb itself ran the 5' RACE reads through MiXCR, one entry per CDR3 protein. The sample yields some 70,000 distinct CDR3 sequences, 12% seen once. This clonotype was sampled from an adult who was a healthcare worker with PCR-confirmed SARS-CoV-2 infection or an uninfected control (not recorded which). The sequenced sample was whole blood. The chain is built from TRBV11-3 and TRBJ2-3; 9 bases are a match to TRBD2. The chain's CDR3 is CASSPGSGRPTDTQYF. The CDR3 DNA sequence: TGTGCCAGCAGCCCCGGTAGCGGGAGACCCACAGATACGCAGTATTTT.